This T cell receptor (beta chain) was identified during a study of early T cells in non-severe SARS-CoV-2 infection. This clonotype was seen at least ten times. V shed 1 base, J shed 0 bases, and the junction held 12 bases outside the gene matches. Germline V lookup: CDR1 SGHTA, CDR2 FQGTGA. The CDR3 consists of 19 residues. TCRdb ran MiXCR on the 5' RACE reads and lists one entry per CDR3 protein. The sample contains around 84,000 distinct CDR3 sequences, about an eighth of which appear only once. The V gene is TRBV7-3, the J gene TRBJ2-1, with TRBD2 matching over 7 bases. Sequenced material: whole blood. This TCR derives from an adult who was a healthcare worker with PCR-confirmed SARS-CoV-2 infection or an uninfected control (not recorded which). The CDR3 nucleotides are TGTGCCAGCAGCTTAATGGGGTATAGCGGGCCCAGCTCCTACAATGAGCAGTTCTTC. Its translation: CASSLMGYSGPSSYNEQFF.